This TCR beta chain derives from a study of T cell changes during pregnancy in multiple sclerosis. TCRdb's copy holds only in-frame clones and misses some; the assay was immunoSEQ multiplex PCR. In the table there are 55,000 to 65,000 clones, around 94% of which are singletons. CDR1 and CDR2 from the germline V gene are MGHRA and YSYEKL. With V trimmed by 1 base and J by 3 bases, 1 base remained unmatched. This CDR3 contains 14 residues. This specimen consisted of CD8+ T cells from peripheral blood mononuclear cells, obtained in the third trimester of pregnancy. The receptor was isolated from a female donor with multiple sclerosis, enrolled in a pregnancy study. This rearrangement joins TRBV4-1 to TRBJ1-2; TRBD1 matches 8 bases. This CDR3 is CASSQAGGDYGYTF. The CDR3 DNA reads as TGCGCCAGCAGCCAAGCAGGGGGCGACTATGGCTACACCTTC.